This T cell receptor beta chain was recorded in a study of blood T cell repertoires in COVID-19. Turning to the study itself: Material from acute and convalescent COVID-19 was sourced from the United States, Italy and Spain. The analysed material was cDNA or gDNA that came from T cells, B-cell-depleted T cells, or PBMCs.

As handled by the study authors: Counts of nucleated cells, estimated from reference gene primer amplification, were obtained. The data were produced by immunoSEQ multiplex PCR, yet TCRdb's version contains in-frame clones alone and is incomplete. From that table come the V and J calls and clone size; the DNA was used to work out D and trimming. Of roughly 100,000 clones in the sample, approximately 80% were seen once. With 0 bases clipped from V and 3 bases from J, the junction kept 8 bases outside the gene matches. The CDR3 runs to 16 residues. Germline-derived CDR1 and CDR2 are SGHDT and YYEEEE. The rearrangement links TRBV5-6 to TRBJ2-7; the match to TRBD1 covers 8 bases. The receptor was isolated from a woman in her 70s with acute or convalescent COVID-19. The sample comprised peripheral blood. The CDR3 loop reads CASSLVAGTGVYEQYF. CDR3 bases: TGTGCCAGCAGCTTGGTGGCCGGGACAGGCGTCTACGAGCAGTACTTC. The full variable domain, completed using reference TRBV5-6 and TRBJ2-7, is DAGVTQSPTHLIKTRGQQVTLRCSPKSGHDTVSWYQQALGQGPQFIFQYYEEEERQRGNFPDRFSGHQFPNYSSELNVNALLLGDSALYLCASSLVAGTGVYEQYFGPGTRLTVT.